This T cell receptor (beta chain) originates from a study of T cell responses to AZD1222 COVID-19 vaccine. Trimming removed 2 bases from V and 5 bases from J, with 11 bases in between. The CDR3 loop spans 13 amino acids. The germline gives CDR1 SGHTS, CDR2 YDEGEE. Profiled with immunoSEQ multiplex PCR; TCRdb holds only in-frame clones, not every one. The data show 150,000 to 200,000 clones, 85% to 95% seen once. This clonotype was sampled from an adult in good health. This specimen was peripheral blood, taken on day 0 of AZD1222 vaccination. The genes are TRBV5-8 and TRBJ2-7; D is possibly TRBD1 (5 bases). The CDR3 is CASSLSRVNEQYF. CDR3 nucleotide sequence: TGTGCCAGCAGCTTATCCAGGGTCAACGAGCAGTACTTC.